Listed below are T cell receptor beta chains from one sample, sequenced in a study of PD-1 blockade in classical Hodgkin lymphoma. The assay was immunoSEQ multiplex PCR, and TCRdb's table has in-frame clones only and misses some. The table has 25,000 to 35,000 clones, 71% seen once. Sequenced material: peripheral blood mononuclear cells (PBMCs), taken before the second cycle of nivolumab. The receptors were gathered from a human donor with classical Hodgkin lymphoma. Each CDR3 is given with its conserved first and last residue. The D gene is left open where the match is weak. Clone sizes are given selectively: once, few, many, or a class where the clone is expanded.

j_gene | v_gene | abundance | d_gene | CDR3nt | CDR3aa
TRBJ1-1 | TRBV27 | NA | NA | TGTGCCAGCAGTTTATCGGGGGCAGGGAAGACTGAAGCTTTCTTT | CASSLSGAGKTEAFF
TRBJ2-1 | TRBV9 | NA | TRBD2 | TGTGCCAGCAGCGTAGAAAGTAGTAGTGGCGGGGGGGCCTTCCGCTCCTACAATGAGCAGTTCTTC | CASSVESSSGGGAFRSYNEQFF
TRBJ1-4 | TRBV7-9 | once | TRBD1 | TGTGCCAGCAGTTCACCGACAGGGTCTAATGAAAAACTGTTTTTT | CASSSPTGSNEKLFF
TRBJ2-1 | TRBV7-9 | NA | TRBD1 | TGTGCCAGCAGCTTCGAACAGGGGACTGAGCAGTTCTTC | CASSFEQGTEQFF
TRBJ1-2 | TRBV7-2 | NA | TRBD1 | TGTGCCAGCAGCTTAGTGGGACAGAACTACACCTTC | CASSLVGQNYTF
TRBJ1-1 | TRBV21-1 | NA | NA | TGTGCCAGCAGCAAAGGGGAACAGGTGAACACTGAAGCTTTCTTT | CASSKGEQVNTEAFF
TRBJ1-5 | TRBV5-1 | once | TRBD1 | TGCGCCAGCAGCTTGAAAGGGGGCTATAATCAGCCCCAGCATTTT | CASSLKGGYNQPQHF
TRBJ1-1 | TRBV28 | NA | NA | TGTGCCACCTCGTCTTTGACTGAAGCTTTCTTT | CATSSLTEAFF
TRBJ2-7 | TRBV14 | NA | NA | TGTGCCAGCAGCCAAGGACGCCAGACCTACGAGCAGTACTTC | CASSQGRQTYEQYF
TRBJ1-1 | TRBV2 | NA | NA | TGTGCCAGCAGGAGATGGGGCAACACTGAAGCTTTCTTT | CASRRWGNTEAFF
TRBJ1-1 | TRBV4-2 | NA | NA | TGTGCCAGCAGCCTCAGGGGATTGAACACTGAAGCTTTCTTT | CASSLRGLNTEAFF
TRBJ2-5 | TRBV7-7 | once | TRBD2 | TGTGCTAGCAGCCGGACTAGCGGGGCCCAAGAGACCCAGTACTTC | CASSRTSGAQETQYF
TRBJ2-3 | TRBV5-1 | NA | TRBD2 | TGCGCCAGCAGCTTGGAGCTAGCGGGGGGGAAGTATTTT | CASSLELAGGKYF
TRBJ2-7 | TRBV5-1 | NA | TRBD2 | TGCGCCAGCAGCCAAGGACTAGCGGGGGAATACGAGCAGTACTTC | CASSQGLAGEYEQYF
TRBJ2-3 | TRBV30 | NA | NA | TGTGCCTGGTCGACAGGGGAGGGGGATACGCAGTATTTT | CAWSTGEGDTQYF
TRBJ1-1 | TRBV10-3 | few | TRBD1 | TGTGCCATCAGTGAGTTACAGGGGAGGACTGAAGCTTTCTTT | CAISELQGRTEAFF
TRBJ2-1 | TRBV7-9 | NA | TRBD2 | TGTGCCAGCAGTACTAGCGGGGGGACGTACAATGAGCAGTTCTTC | CASSTSGGTYNEQFF
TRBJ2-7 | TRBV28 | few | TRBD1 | TGTGCCAGCAGTATCTCAGGGGGCGAAGACTACGAGCAGTACTTC | CASSISGGEDYEQYF
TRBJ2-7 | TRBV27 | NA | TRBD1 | TGTGCCAGCCGGATTGGGACAGGGACCTACGAGCAGTACTTC | CASRIGTGTYEQYF
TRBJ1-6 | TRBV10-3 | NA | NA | TGTGCCATCAGTCCCGCCGGGACGGCTATAACACCCCTCCACTTT | CAISPAGTAITPLHF
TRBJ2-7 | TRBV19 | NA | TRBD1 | TGTGCCAGTAAGGCCGGGACAGGGTCCTACGAGCAGTACTTC | CASKAGTGSYEQYF
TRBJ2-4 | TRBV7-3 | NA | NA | TGTGCCAGCAGCACCGGGGGGCGGCAAAACATTCAGTACTTC | CASSTGGRQNIQYF
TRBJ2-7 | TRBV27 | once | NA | TGTGCCAGCAGTTTATTGTGGGGCGGGGAGCAGTACTTC | CASSLLWGGEQYF
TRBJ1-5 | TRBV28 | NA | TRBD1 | TGTGCCAGCAGATATGGACAGGGAAGTGCTCTCCAGCCCCAGCATTTT | CASRYGQGSALQPQHF
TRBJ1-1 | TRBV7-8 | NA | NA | TGTGCCAGCAGCTTACTAAATGAAGCTTTCTTT | CASSLLNEAFF
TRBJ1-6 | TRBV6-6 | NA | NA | TGTGCCAGCAGTTCTGTCCTCTTAGGGAGATCACCCCTCCACTTT | CASSSVLLGRSPLHF
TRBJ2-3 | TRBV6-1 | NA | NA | TGTGCCAGCAGTTTAGACCCCACAGATACGCAGTATTTT | CASSLDPTDTQYF
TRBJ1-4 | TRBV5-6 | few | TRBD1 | TGTGCCAGCAGCGGAGTGACAGGGGTGACTAATGAAAAACTGTTTTTT | CASSGVTGVTNEKLFF
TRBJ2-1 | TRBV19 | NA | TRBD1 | TGTGCCAGTACGGTGACAGGGGAGTACAATGAGCAGTTCTTC | CASTVTGEYNEQFF
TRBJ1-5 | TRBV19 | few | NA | TGTGCCAGTAGTAACAGACGCAATCAGCCCCAGCATTTT | CASSNRRNQPQHF
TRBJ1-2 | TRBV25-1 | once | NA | TGTGCCAGCCAACGAGGGGGGGGAAACTATGGCTACACCTTC | CASQRGGGNYGYTF
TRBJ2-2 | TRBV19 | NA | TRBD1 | TGTGCCAGTAGTATATTCCAGGGGGCTACCCCGCGGGGCACCGGGGAGCTGTTTTTT | CASSIFQGATPRGTGELFF
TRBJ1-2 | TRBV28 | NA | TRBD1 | TGTGCCAGCAGTTTAGTAGGGGGCGAGAACTATGGCTACACCTTC | CASSLVGGENYGYTF
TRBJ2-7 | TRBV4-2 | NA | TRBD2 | TGTGCCAGCAGCCATGTGTCCGGGGGGGGTAATTTACAGTACGAGCAGTACTTC | CASSHVSGGGNLQYEQYF
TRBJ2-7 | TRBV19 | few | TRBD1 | TGTGCCAGCACGGGACAGGAGCACGAGCAGTACTTC | CASTGQEHEQYF
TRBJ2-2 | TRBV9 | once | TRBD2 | TGTGCCAGCAGCCGAAGCGGGGGGGCCACCGGGGAGCTGTTTTTT | CASSRSGGATGELFF